The 32 T cell receptor beta chains listed next were all sequenced from one sample in a study of blood T cells in healthy people across ages. A sample-barcoded 5' primer and a J-beta primer mix were used in a second PCR of about 6 to 12 cycles. TCRdb fed the 5' RACE reads into MiXCR, producing one record per CDR3 protein. In the table there are 920,000 or so distinct CDR3 sequences, 35% to 50% of which are singletons. The sequencing input was blood. The receptors were sampled from a woman aged 55-69 years in good health.

V and J are TRBV29-1 and TRBJ2-2; 11 nucleotides match TRBD1. Trimming took 7 bases from V and 5 from J; bases not matched to a gene: 9. Germline values: CDR1 SQVTM, CDR2 ANQGSEA. The CDR3 has 15 amino acids. The CDR3: CSGNPRDRGTGELFF. CDR3 bases: TGCAGCGGAAACCCCCGGGACAGGGGGACCGGGGAGCTGTTTTTT.

This sequence joins TRBV3-1 and TRBJ2-4, with 7 bases fitting TRBD2. Germline V CDR1 and CDR2: LGHDT, YNNKEL (reference sequence). J was trimmed by 3 bases and V by 0 bases; bases with no gene match: 11. CDR3 size: 18 residues. CDR3 loop: CASSQDRGGEGNKNIQYF. CDR3 DNA: TGTGCCAGCAGCCAAGATCGTGGGGGGGAGGGCAACAAAAACATTCAGTACTTC.

The chain links TRBV10-3 to TRBJ2-1; D is ambiguous. Per the germline V gene, CDR1 is ENHRY and CDR2 is SYGVKD. The CDR3 is made up of 12 amino acids. V lost 8 bases and J lost 10, with 15 bases in between. The DNA of the CDR3 is TGTGCCATCGGGCGAGTATCTAACGAGCAGTTCTTC. Translated, it gives CAIGRVSNEQFF.

The rearrangement uses TRBV28 and TRBJ2-1, with TRBD1 identical over 9 bases. The germline V gene encodes CDR1 MDHEN and CDR2 SYDVKM. V gave up 4 bases and J gave up 8 bases; unmatched junction bases: 3. This CDR3 region has 13 residues. CDR3 DNA: TGTGCCAGCAGTTCGGGACAGGGAGATGAGCAGTTCTTC. Its protein product is CASSSGQGDEQFF.

This clonotype was counted a few times. J is TRBJ2-7 and V is TRBV27; perhaps TRBD2 as D (6 bases). CDR3 length: 16 residues. The V end lost 6 bases, the J end lost 0 bases, and 18 bases lay between the germline ends. Germline CDR1 is MNHEY and CDR2 is SMNVEV (reference sequence). The CDR3, as DNA: TGTGCCAGCAGACAACGAGCGGGTGGGAGCTCCTACGAGCAGTACTTC. It translates to CASRQRAGGSSYEQYF.

This rearrangement joins TRBV12-3 or TRBV12-4 to TRBJ2-5; tentatively, D is TRBD1 (6 bases). V lost 3 bases to trimming and J lost 1 base, with 12 bases between them. This CDR3 has 15 amino acids. CDR3 sequence reads: CASSFGVGGQETQYF. The DNA for the CDR3 is TGTGCCAGCAGTTTCGGGGTAGGGGGCCAAGAGACCCAGTACTTC.

The chain employs TRBV6-5 and TRBJ2-7; possible D gene TRBD1, 5 bases. V lost 4 bases to trimming and J lost 3 bases, with 22 bases between them. Germline V gene lookup returns CDR1 MNHEY and CDR2 SVGAGI. There are 17 residues in the CDR3. The CDR3 DNA follows: TGTGCCAGCAGTTCCCTCCGAAGCCAGGGAAGCCTCTACGAGCAGTACTTC. Its protein is CASSSLRSQGSLYEQYF.

CDR3: CASSDSLDDNEQFF. In DNA form, the CDR3 reads TGTGCCAGCAGTGACTCGTTGGACGACAATGAGCAGTTCTTC. The chain recombines TRBV6-4 with TRBJ2-1; D is uncertain. The CDR3 length is 14 residues. Germline assignment: CDR1 MRHNA and CDR2 SNTAGT. V shed 0 bases and J shed 5 bases, with 8 bases lying between them.

This clonotype was seen a handful of times. The CDR3 region is CATSDGTGLGNTQYF. DNA for the CDR3: TGTGCCACCAGTGACGGGACAGGGCTAGGAAATACGCAGTATTTT. This chain joins TRBV24-1 and TRBJ2-3; TRBD1 matches at 9 bases. CDR1 and CDR2 from the germline V gene are KGHDR and SFDVKD. Trimming cost V 4 bases and J 7 bases; bases outside gene matches: 8. This CDR3 is 15 amino acids long.

The chain joins TRBV3-1 to TRBJ2-3; no clear D gene. V lost 2 bases to trimming and J lost 1 base, with 10 bases between them. The V gene's germline CDR1 is LGHDT and CDR2 YNNKEL (reference sequence). The CDR3 is 15 amino acids. CDR3 residues: CASSQLGDGTDTQYF. Written as DNA, the CDR3 is TGTGCCAGCAGCCAACTCGGAGACGGCACAGATACGCAGTATTTT.

The chain carries TRBV21-1 and TRBJ2-7; the D call of TRBD1 is as the table states it, not checked on the DNA. The end of the DNA aligns better with TRBJ2-4, so the J call may be wrong. TRBV21-1 is marked as a pseudogene. The CDR3 extends over 15 amino acids. As DNA, the CDR3 is TGTGCCAGCAGCAATCTAAGAGGGGACAAAAACATTCAGTACTTC. Its translation is CASSNLRGDKNIQYF.

The CDR3 bases are TGTGCCAGCAGTTTGAGGGACCTGGCAACAGATACGCAGTATTTT. It yields the protein CASSLRDLATDTQYF. The V call is TRBV12-3 or TRBV12-4, the J call TRBJ2-3; D tentatively fits TRBD1 or TRBD2 (5 bases each). The CDR3 totals 15 residues. V was trimmed by 3 bases and J by 3 bases, leaving 13 bases between them.

The table lists this clonotype with a few counts. The rearrangement joins TRBV6-1 to TRBJ2-7; D is perhaps TRBD1 or TRBD2 (5 bases each). The CDR3 is made up of 13 amino acids. Germline assignment: CDR1 MNHNS and CDR2 SASEGT. Trimming pared 11 bases from V and 2 bases from J, leaving 16 bases between. The CDR3 region has the DNA TGTGCCGGCTCCGGGACCACAGCCTACGAGCAGTACTTC. Protein: CAGSGTTAYEQYF.

This chain links TRBV30 with TRBJ2-3; D uncertain. CDR3 length equals 15 residues. Germline V gene sequence: CDR1 GTSNPN, CDR2 SVGIG (reference sequence). Trimming left V 1 base short and J 0 bases short, with 11 bases between. In DNA form, the CDR3 reads TGTGCCTGGAGTGCCCATCCGTCTAGCACAGATACGCAGTATTTT. Translated: CAWSAHPSSTDTQYF.

This chain joins TRBV2 and TRBJ2-1; the D gene could be TRBD1 or TRBD2 (5 bases each). The V end lost 6 bases, the J end lost 6 bases, and 18 bases lay between the germline ends. The CDR3 length is 15 residues. CDR1 and CDR2 from the germline V gene are SNHLY and FYNNEI. The CDR3 sequence: CASSPSPGPSNEQFF. The CDR3 DNA is TGTGCCAGCAGCCCGTCGCCGGGACCCAGCAATGAGCAGTTCTTC.

The chain employs TRBV11-2 and TRBJ2-1, with a possible D match to TRBD1 (5 bases). The DNA end is a closer match to TRBJ2-7, so the J assignment may be wrong. This CDR3 has 13 amino acids. The germline CDR1 and CDR2 sequences are SGHAT and FQNNGV. Written as DNA, the CDR3 is TGTGCCAGCAGTTCTCAGGGTTATGATGAGCAGTACTTC. Protein product: CASSSQGYDEQYF.

The chain couples TRBV6-1 to TRBJ2-1; 7 nucleotides match TRBD1. The V segment lost 1 base and the J segment 4 bases; nucleotides outside the gene matches: 16. This CDR3 is built from 19 residues. Germline V gives CDR1 MNHNS, CDR2 SASEGT. The CDR3 protein is CASSEEPPGGVGPYNEQFF. The CDR3 DNA reads as TGTGCCAGCAGTGAAGAGCCTCCAGGGGGTGTGGGGCCATACAATGAGCAGTTCTTC.

The chain employs TRBV9 and TRBJ2-1; weak D call: TRBD1 (6 bases). This CDR3 comprises 15 residues. The germline V gene has CDR1 SGDLS and CDR2 YYNGEE. V was trimmed by 4 bases and J by 1 base, leaving 12 bases between them. The CDR3 loop is CASSPRTVSYNEQFF. DNA for the CDR3: TGTGCCAGCAGCCCGAGGACAGTTTCCTACAATGAGCAGTTCTTC. The full variable domain, rest sourced from reference TRBV9 and TRBJ2-1, is DSGVTQTPKHLITATGQRVTLRCSPRSGDLSVYWYQQSLDQGLQFLIQYYNGEERAKGNILERFSAQQFPDLHSELNLSSLELGDSALYFCASSPRTVSYNEQFFGPGTRLTVL.

This chain uses TRBV27 with TRBJ2-2, with 8 bases matching TRBD1. Germline CDR1 and CDR2: MNHEY and SMNVEV (reference sequence). The CDR3 spans 14 residues. V gave up 5 bases and J gave up 5 bases; unmatched junction bases: 4. CDR3 sequence (DNA): TGTGCCAGCAGTCCAGGACAGGGAACCGGGGAGCTGTTTTTT. Translating it yields CASSPGQGTGELFF.

This clonotype showed up just a few times. The rearrangement links TRBV5-6 to TRBJ1-6, with TRBD1 matching 8 bases. The junction had 3 bases not matched to a gene; V was cut back by 5 bases and J by 8 bases. Germline-derived CDR1 and CDR2 are SGHDT and YYEEEE. The CDR3 is made up of 13 amino acids. The DNA of the CDR3 is TGTGCCAGCAGGCCGACAGGGGATTCACCCCTCCACTTT. It translates to CASRPTGDSPLHF.

The sample holds many counts of this clonotype. As DNA, the CDR3 is TGTGCCATCAGTGAGTCTTTGGTTACCGGGAGAGATACGCAGTATTTT. This sequence encodes CAISESLVTGRDTQYF. The chain combines TRBV10-3 with TRBJ2-3; TRBD2 is a possible D gene (6 bases). CDR1 is ENHRY and CDR2 is SYGVKD in the germline V gene. This CDR3 contains 16 residues. V gave up 0 bases and J gave up 5 bases, with 15 bases separating them.

This clonotype was found a few times. This rearrangement joins TRBV27 to TRBJ2-3, with D tentatively TRBD2 (5 bases). Germline V CDR1 and CDR2: MNHEY, SMNVEV (reference sequence). This CDR3 is built from 16 residues. V lost 3 bases to trimming and J lost 5 bases, with 18 bases between them. DNA of the CDR3: TGTGCCAGCAGTTTCCTCGCTAGCCCCAAAGGAGATACGCAGTATTTT. It encodes CASSFLASPKGDTQYF.

This clonotype was observed a few times. This chain's CDR3 is CASSLDRVEKLFF. The CDR3 DNA reads as TGTGCCAGCAGCTTAGACAGGGTTGAAAAACTGTTTTTT. The genes are TRBV7-2 and TRBJ1-4; a weak D match, TRBD1 (6 bases). CDR3 length equals 13 residues. Looked up from germline, CDR1 is SGHTA and CDR2 is FQGNSA. The V gene lost 1 base and the J gene lost 7 bases, with 7 bases spanning the gap.

This clonotype was found a few times. The chain employs TRBV6-5 and TRBJ2-1; 8 nucleotides line up with TRBD2. CDR1 is MNHEY and CDR2 is SVGAGI in the germline V gene. The V segment lost 2 bases and the J segment 2 bases; nucleotides outside the gene matches: 2. CDR3 length: 15 amino acids. DNA for the CDR3: TGTGCCAGCAGTTACACTAGCGGAGCCTACAATGAGCAGTTCTTC. The encoded protein is CASSYTSGAYNEQFF.

This clonotype was found once. The J gene is TRBJ2-7, the V gene TRBV6-2 or TRBV6-3, with TRBD2 matching over 11 bases. This CDR3 has 17 residues. V was clipped by 0 bases and J by 0 bases; unmatched bases: 4. Germline lookup yields CDR1 MNHEY and CDR2 SVGEGT. Written as DNA, the CDR3 is TGTGCCAGCAGTTACTCGACTAGCGGGGTTAGCTCCTACGAGCAGTACTTC. This sequence encodes CASSYSTSGVSSYEQYF.

V gene TRBV5-1 combines with J gene TRBJ2-6; no firm D call. This CDR3 comprises 16 residues. V was cut by 6 bases and J by 0 bases, with 13 bases left in between. Germline V lookup: CDR1 SGHRS, CDR2 YFSETQ. The CDR3 is CASKATTLSGANVLTF. CDR3 in DNA: TGCGCCAGCAAGGCCACGACCCTCTCTGGGGCCAACGTCCTGACTTTC.

The chain combines TRBV3-1 with TRBJ2-5, with D maybe TRBD2 (5 bases). CDR1 is LGHDT and CDR2 is YNNKEL in the germline V gene (reference sequence). This CDR3 contains 13 residues. Trimming stripped 3 bases from V and 11 bases from J, with 16 bases between. The CDR3: CASSQLRGWEQYF. CDR3 nucleotides: TGTGCCAGCAGCCAGTTAAGAGGATGGGAGCAGTACTTC.

V gene TRBV27 combines with J gene TRBJ2-5; tentatively, D is TRBD1 (6 bases). CDR1 MNHEY and CDR2 SMNVEV come from the germline V gene (reference sequence). CDR3 length equals 15 residues. Trimming stripped 1 base from V and 4 bases from J, with 13 bases between. The CDR3 loop is CASSLWGQGTETQYF. The DNA of the CDR3 is TGTGCCAGCAGTTTATGGGGGCAGGGGACAGAGACCCAGTACTTC.

The chain employs TRBV20-1 and TRBJ2-5; TRBD2 matches 12 bases. With V trimmed by 7 bases and J by 1 base, 10 bases remained unmatched. CDR3 length: 16 residues. Germline CDR1 is DFQATT and CDR2 is SNEGSKA (reference sequence). CDR3 region: CSVTTSGSPPQETQYF. The DNA of the CDR3 is TGCAGTGTGACGACTAGCGGGAGCCCCCCCCAAGAGACCCAGTACTTC.

The chain is built from TRBV20-1 and TRBJ2-5, with 8 bases matching TRBD2. V was pared by 6 bases and J by 3 bases, with 15 bases of the junction left unmatched. CDR1 and CDR2 from the germline V gene are DFQATT and SNEGSKA (reference sequence). This CDR3 contains 16 residues. The CDR3 here is CSASKRASGREETQYF. The CDR3 DNA reads as TGCAGTGCCTCAAAGAGGGCTAGCGGGCGAGAAGAGACCCAGTACTTC.

Regarding this clonotype: This could be a read error, since a much larger clone is one nucleotide away. This sequence joins TRBV29-1 and TRBJ2-5; TRBD1 matches 7 bases. CDR3 length: 12 amino acids. Germline-derived CDR1 and CDR2 are SQVTM and ANQGSEA. In DNA form, the CDR3 reads TGCAGTGCGCGACAGGGCCGAGAGACCCAGTACTTC. It codes for CSARQGRETQYF.

The rearrangement joins TRBV7-6 to TRBJ2-4; no firm D call. TRBJ2-7 explains the end of the DNA better; the J call may be wrong. CDR3 size: 14 residues. Germline V lookup: CDR1 SGHVS, CDR2 FNYEAQ. CDR3 sequence: CASSLSTPPYEQYF. As DNA, the CDR3 is TGTGCCAGCAGCTTATCCACCCCTCCTTACGAGCAGTACTTC.